Presented here are 13 T cell receptor beta chains from one specimen sequenced in a study of PD-1 blockade in classical Hodgkin lymphoma. Time point denoted: cycle 4 day 1 (C4D1), after more than five weeks of nivolumab. Autologous stem cell transplantation was followed by relapse in every patient, and brentuximab vedotin exposure varied. CD4+ T cells were purified from thawed PBMCs by magnetic negative selection. Produced via immunoSEQ multiplex PCR; TCRdb's table is partial and in-frame only. Seen here are about 30,000 clones, under 90% observed once, and the top ten hold 0.65% to 0.95%. The starting material was CD4+ T cells from blood, obtained before the fourth cycle of nivolumab. These receptors all stem from a human donor with classical Hodgkin lymphoma.

J is TRBJ2-5 and V is TRBV25-1; D is unclear. This CDR3 is 12 amino acids long. Between the trimmed V and J ends, which lost 6 bases and 2 bases, there was a span of 7 bases. Germline values: CDR1 MGHDK, CDR2 SYGVNS. The DNA for the CDR3 is TGTGCCAGCAGCCCACAACAAGAGACCCAGTACTTC. Translated: CASSPQQETQYF. Full variable domain (missing parts from reference TRBV25-1 and TRBJ2-5): EADIYQTPRYLVIGTGKKITLECSQTMGHDKMYWYQQDPGMELHLIHYSYGVNSTEKGDLSSESTVSRIRTEHFPLTLESARPSHTSQYLCASSPQQETQYFGPGTRLLVL.

This rearrangement joins TRBV5-1 to TRBJ1-5; D is unclear. Germline assignment: CDR1 SGHRS and CDR2 YFSETQ. The CDR3 loop spans 15 amino acids. V lost 7 bases and J 0 bases, leaving 14 bases between the germline ends. CDR3 DNA: TGCGCCAGCCGTCCCGGCTCAAATAGCAATCAGCCCCAGCATTTT. Its translation: CASRPGSNSNQPQHF.

The DNA for the CDR3 is TGTGCCAGCAGTGAGAGGGACCTCAATGAAAAACTGTTTTTT. Protein product: CASSERDLNEKLFF. The rearrangement joins TRBV2 to TRBJ1-4; the D gene is possibly TRBD1 (5 bases). V was trimmed by 3 bases and J by 5 bases, leaving 10 bases between them. This CDR3 has 14 residues. Germline lookup yields CDR1 SNHLY and CDR2 FYNNEI.

V is TRBV28 and J is TRBJ2-2; 11 nucleotides line up with TRBD2. Germline loops: CDR1 MDHEN, CDR2 SYDVKM. CDR3 length: 18 amino acids. Trimming at V came to 3 bases and at J to 1 base, leaving 7 bases not matched to a gene. CDR3 in DNA: TGTGCCAGCAGTTTTGGGAAGGGACTAGCGGTGAACACCGGGGAGCTGTTTTTT. It specifies CASSFGKGLAVNTGELFF.

The chain is built from TRBV27 and TRBJ1-2; maybe TRBD1 (6 bases). Trimming removed 6 bases at V and 4 bases at J, with 15 bases between. The CDR3 runs 14 residues. Germline V gene sequence: CDR1 MNHEY, CDR2 SMNVEV (reference sequence). The CDR3 coding sequence is TGTGCCAGCAGACCTACAGGGTATCCCTATGGCTACACCTTC. This encodes CASRPTGYPYGYTF.

The chain employs TRBV5-5 and TRBJ1-5; D is uncertain. Trimming cost V 2 bases and J 0 bases, with 3 bases left between them. There are 13 residues in the CDR3. The germline gives CDR1 SGHKS, CDR2 YYEKEE (reference sequence). The DNA for the CDR3 is TGTGCCAGCAGCTTCGTTAGCAATCAGCCCCAGCATTTT. Its translation: CASSFVSNQPQHF. The full variable domain, completed using reference TRBV5-5 and TRBJ1-5, is DAGVTQSPTHLIKTRGQQVTLRCSPISGHKSVSWYQQVLGQGPQFIFQYYEKEERGRGNFPDRFSARQFPNYSSELNVNALLLGDSALYLCASSFVSNQPQHFGDGTRLSIL.

The table lists this clone with a few counts. The rearrangement uses TRBV19 and TRBJ1-6, with D unresolved. The germline CDR1 and CDR2 sequences are LNHDA and SQIVND (reference sequence). Deletions cut 3 bases from V and 10 bases from J, with 16 bases between. The CDR3 is made up of 15 amino acids. CDR3 sequence (DNA): TGTGCCAGTAGTATCCTGGGAGAGACGTACTCACCCCTCCACTTT. Its protein is CASSILGETYSPLHF.

V and J are TRBV10-3 and TRBJ1-4; weak D call: TRBD1 (5 bases). There are 13 residues in the CDR3. With 10 bases removed from V and 7 bases from J, the gap between germline ends came to 16 bases. CDR1 and CDR2 (germline): ENHRY, SYGVKD. The DNA of the CDR3 is TGTGCCACCTCGGTCGGGGCCGGTGAAAAACTGTTTTTT. Translation: CATSVGAGEKLFF.

V gene TRBV11-2 combines with J gene TRBJ2-3; D unclear. Trimming pared 5 bases from V and 4 bases from J, leaving 10 bases between. From germline, CDR1 is SGHAT and CDR2 FQNNGV. CDR3 length equals 13 residues. The CDR3 DNA sequence: TGTGCCAGCAGCCTCTCCCTGGCAGATACGCAGTATTTT. Translation gives CASSLSLADTQYF.

The chain uses TRBV19 and TRBJ1-1, with D possibly being TRBD1 (5 bases). Trimming pared 3 bases from V and 5 bases from J, leaving 10 bases between. Germline V gene sequence: CDR1 LNHDA, CDR2 SQIVND (reference sequence). The CDR3 is made up of 13 amino acids. CDR3 protein: CASSIPRGTEAFF. Here the CDR3 DNA reads TGTGCCAGTAGTATCCCCCGGGGGACTGAAGCTTTCTTT.

The chain links TRBV4-2 to TRBJ2-7; 8 bases are a match to TRBD1. Germline CDR1 LGHNA, CDR2 YNFKEQ. The length of the CDR3 is 15 residues. V was clipped by 0 bases and J by 2 bases; unmatched bases: 3. CDR3 region: CASSQDVTGAYEQYF. The CDR3 coding sequence is TGTGCCAGCAGCCAAGACGTGACAGGGGCCTACGAGCAGTACTTC.

The V and J genes are TRBV4-3 and TRBJ2-6; D may be TRBD1 (6 bases). Germline assignment: CDR1 LGHNA and CDR2 YSLEER. The CDR3 extends over 15 amino acids. The V end was cut by 4 bases, the J end by 6 bases, with 13 bases between. The CDR3 region is CASSLRGSVANVLTF. The DNA of the CDR3 is TGCGCCAGCAGCCTAAGGGGGTCGGTGGCCAACGTCCTGACTTTC.

The chain combines TRBV6-5 with TRBJ1-1; weak D call: TRBD1 (5 bases). The CDR3 consists of 15 residues. Germline CDR1 and CDR2: MNHEY and SVGAGI. Between the trimmed V and J ends, which lost 0 bases and 4 bases, there was a span of 12 bases. This CDR3 is CASSYSPTRGTEAFF. In DNA form, the CDR3 reads TGTGCCAGCAGTTACTCGCCCACAAGGGGCACTGAAGCTTTCTTT.